Below, one T cell receptor beta chain is given with its context. The data were taken from a study of blood T cells in healthy people across ages. It was with a sample-barcoded 5' primer and a J-beta primer mix that a second PCR of roughly 7 to 12 cycles was run. Using its own MiXCR run on the 5' RACE reads, TCRdb lists one record per CDR3 protein. Here the sample spans approximately 670,000 distinct CDR3 sequences, approximately 40% being singletons. There are 14 residues in the CDR3. V shed 2 bases, J shed 5 bases, and the junction held 3 bases outside the gene matches. The TCR originated in an elderly man in good health. This chain connects TRBV12-3 or TRBV12-4 to TRBJ2-7, with 10 bases identical to TRBD2. Sample: blood. The CDR3 spells CASSLLAGADEQYF. CDR3 bases: TGTGCCAGCAGTTTACTAGCGGGGGCGGACGAGCAGTACTTC.